The present T cell receptor (beta chain) was sequenced within a study of T cells in Graves' hyperthyroidism and ophthalmopathy. The study included ophthalmopathy patients with Clinical Activity Score at least 3, NOSPECS grade at least 4 and duration under 3 months. Patients were excluded for uncontrolled infection, other autoimmune disease, pregnancy or lactation. The investigators amplified TCR beta CDR3 regions from RNA transcripts. HTBI primers were used for first-round RT-PCR of the TCR CDR3. TCRdb processed the multiplex PCR reads anew with MiXCR; each CDR3 protein has one entry. The data contain over 300,000 distinct CDR3 sequences, roughly 15% of them singletons. This clonotype was seen repeatedly, ten times or more. The antigen remains undetermined. Study-wide results and caveats: Blood also showed most of the thyroid clonotypes that were expanded above 0.001. Ophthalmopathy prediction by the model preceded onset by a median about 6.8 months.

The receptor was isolated from a middle-aged woman with Graves' ophthalmopathy. Sequencing input: blood.

This chain's CDR3 is CASSLQAGFTGELFF. For the CDR3, the DNA is TGTGCCAGCAGTTTACAAGCGGGGTTCACCGGGGAGCTGTTTTTT. V is TRBV27 and J is TRBJ2-2; TRBD2 aligns across 7 bases. With 2 bases clipped from V and 4 bases from J, the junction kept 4 bases outside the gene matches. The CDR3 is 15 amino acids. Germline V lookup: CDR1 MNHEY, CDR2 SMNVEV (reference sequence).